The source of this TCR beta chain is a study of blood T cell repertoires in COVID-19. About the study: PBMCs, B-cell-depleted T cells, or T cells provided the cDNA or gDNA that made up the material.

Libraries were prepared by immunoSEQ multiplex PCR; TCRdb keeps only in-frame clonotypes and omits some of them. The sample shows around 130,000 clones, around 83% of them seen only once. CDR3 size: 13 residues. The sample consisted of peripheral blood. This chain connects TRBV21-1 to TRBJ2-1; the table names TRBD2, a call not compared with the DNA. TRBV21-1 is labeled a pseudogene. This clonotype was obtained from a woman of 80 years or more with acute or convalescent COVID-19. CDR3 in amino acids: CASSPDLGNEQFF. The DNA for the CDR3 is TGTGCCAGCAGCCCAGACTTAGGAAATGAGCAGTTCTTC.